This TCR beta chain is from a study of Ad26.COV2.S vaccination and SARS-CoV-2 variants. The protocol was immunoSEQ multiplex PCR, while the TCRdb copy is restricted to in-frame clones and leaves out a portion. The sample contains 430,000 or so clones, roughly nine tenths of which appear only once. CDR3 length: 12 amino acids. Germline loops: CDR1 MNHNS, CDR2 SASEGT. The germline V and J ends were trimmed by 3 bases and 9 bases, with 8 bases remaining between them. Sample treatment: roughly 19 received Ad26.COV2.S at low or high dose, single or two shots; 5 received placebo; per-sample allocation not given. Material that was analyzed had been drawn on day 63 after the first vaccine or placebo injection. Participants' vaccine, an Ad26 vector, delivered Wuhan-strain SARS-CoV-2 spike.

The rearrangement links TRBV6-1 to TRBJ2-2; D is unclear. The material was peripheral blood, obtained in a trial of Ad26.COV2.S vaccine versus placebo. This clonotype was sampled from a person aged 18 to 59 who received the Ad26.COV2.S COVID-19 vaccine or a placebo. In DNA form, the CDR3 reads TGTGCCAGCAGTGAGGGCTACCGGGAGCTGTTTTTT. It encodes CASSEGYRELFF.